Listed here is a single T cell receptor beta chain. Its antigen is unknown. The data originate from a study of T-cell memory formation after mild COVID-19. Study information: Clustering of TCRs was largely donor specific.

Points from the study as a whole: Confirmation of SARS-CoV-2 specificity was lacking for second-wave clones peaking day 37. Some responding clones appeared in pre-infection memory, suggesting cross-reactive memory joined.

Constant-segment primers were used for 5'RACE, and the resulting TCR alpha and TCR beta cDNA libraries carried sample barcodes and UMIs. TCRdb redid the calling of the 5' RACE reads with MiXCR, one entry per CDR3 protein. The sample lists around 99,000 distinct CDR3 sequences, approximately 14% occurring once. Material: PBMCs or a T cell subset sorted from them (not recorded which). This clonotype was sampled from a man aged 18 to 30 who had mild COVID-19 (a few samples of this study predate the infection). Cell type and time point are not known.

The chain's CDR3 is CASSRSGAGANVLTF. DNA of the CDR3: TGTGCCAGCAGCCGATCCGGGGCTGGGGCCAACGTCCTGACTTTC. This chain links TRBV3-1 with TRBJ2-6; D may be TRBD2 (5 bases). Looked up from germline, CDR1 is LGHDT and CDR2 is YNNKEL (reference sequence). The CDR3 consists of 15 residues. V dropped 4 bases and J dropped 2 bases, with 9 bases sitting between them.